Listed here are 31 T cell receptor beta chains from one sample, sequenced in a study of Ad26.COV2.S vaccination and SARS-CoV-2 variants. The treatment was: about 20 received Ad26.COV2.S at low or high dose, single or two shots; about 5 received placebo; per-sample allocation not given. Material that was analyzed had been drawn on day 63 after the first vaccine or placebo injection. Produced via immunoSEQ multiplex PCR; TCRdb's table is partial and in-frame only. This table has some 460,000 clones, nearly 90% appearing once. The sequencing used peripheral blood, collected in a trial of Ad26.COV2.S vaccine versus placebo. The receptors shown here come from a person between 18 and 65 years old who received the Ad26.COV2.S COVID-19 vaccine or a placebo.

A single count supports this clone. Other DNA sequences of this sample code for an identical CDR3. This chain joins TRBV30 and TRBJ1-2; no firm D call. There are 12 residues in the CDR3. The V gene lost 2 bases and the J gene lost 2 bases, with 6 bases spanning the gap. CDR1 and CDR2 from the germline V gene are GTSNPN and SVGIG (reference sequence). In DNA, the CDR3 is TGTGCCTGGAGTCCAGGAAACTATGGCTACACCTTC. This sequence encodes CAWSPGNYGYTF.

The chain couples TRBV9 to TRBJ2-3, with a weak D call TRBD2 (6 bases). From germline, CDR1 is SGDLS and CDR2 YYNGEE. The V end lost 0 bases, the J end lost 0 bases, and 11 bases lay between the germline ends. This CDR3 is 16 amino acids long. CDR3 protein: CASSVGLATSTDTQYF. CDR3 DNA: TGTGCCAGCAGCGTAGGGCTAGCGACTAGCACAGATACGCAGTATTTT.

V usage is TRBV5-1 and J usage is TRBJ2-5; D unclear. The germline V and J ends were trimmed by 1 base and 5 bases, with 6 bases remaining between them. The germline CDR1 and CDR2 sequences are SGHRS and YFSETQ. The CDR3 consists of 12 residues. CDR3 in DNA: TGCGCCAGCAGCTTGTTGGGGGAGACCCAGTACTTC. This translates into CASSLLGETQYF.

The genes are TRBV6-5 and TRBJ2-1; 9 bases agree with TRBD1. The CDR3 sequence is 14 residues long. Germline CDR1 and CDR2: MNHEY and SVGAGI. V trimming: 5 bases; J trimming: 6 bases; junction bases outside the gene matches: 5. CDR3 DNA: TGTGCCAGCAGTCCGGACAGGGGTCCCAATGAGCAGTTCTTC. Translation: CASSPDRGPNEQFF.

This clone was found a few times. V and J are TRBV5-1 and TRBJ1-3, with D possibly being TRBD1 (6 bases). The CDR3 length is 16 residues. Germline V gene sequence: CDR1 SGHRS, CDR2 YFSETQ. V was pared by 0 bases and J by 3 bases, with 13 bases between. The CDR3 DNA reads TGCGCCAGCAGCTTGGATGGACAGATCTTTGGAAACACCATATATTTT. Protein sequence: CASSLDGQIFGNTIYF. Full variable domain (remainder filled in from reference TRBV5-1 and TRBJ1-3): KAGVTQTPRYLIKTRGQQVTLSCSPISGHRSVSWYQQTPGQGLQFLFEYFSETQRNKGNFPGRFSGRQFSNSRSEMNVSTLELGDSALYLCASSLDGQIFGNTIYFGEGSWLTVV.

The sample holds a few counts of this clone. The gene calls are TRBV6-2 or TRBV6-3 and TRBJ1-1; no firm D call. The CDR3 is 14 residues long. CDR1 and CDR2 (germline): MNHEY, SVGEGT. V was cut by 2 bases and J by 3 bases, with 10 bases left in between. As DNA, the CDR3 is TGTGCCAGCAGTTACAAAGGGTCGGACACTGAAGCTTTCTTT. Residues: CASSYKGSDTEAFF.

On this clone itself: Other DNA sequences from this sample encode an identical CDR3 as well. This chain connects TRBV3-1 (or the pseudogene TRBV3-2) to TRBJ1-3; no firm D call. The V gene lost 1 base and the J gene lost 3 bases, with 4 bases spanning the gap. The CDR3 is made up of 13 amino acids. The V gene's germline CDR1 is LGHDT and CDR2 YNNKEL (reference sequence). The CDR3 DNA sequence: TGTGCCAGCAGCCAAGTAGGTGGAAACACCATATATTTT. Protein sequence: CASSQVGGNTIYF.

This chain connects TRBV13 to TRBJ1-3; no definite D call. The V gene lost 5 bases and the J gene lost 0 bases, with 11 bases spanning the gap. The germline gives CDR1 PRHDT, CDR2 FYEKMQ (reference sequence). The CDR3 contains 15 residues. The CDR3 DNA is TGTGCCAGCAGCCTCGGACGGAGCTCTGGAAACACCATATATTTT. This translates into CASSLGRSSGNTIYF.

This chain connects TRBV18 to TRBJ1-1; D remains ambiguous. V was pared by 3 bases and J by 3 bases, with 14 bases between. CDR1 KGHSH and CDR2 LQKENI come from the germline V gene. This CDR3 is 15 amino acids long. CDR3 bases: TGTGCCAGCTCACCCAACACCAGACTGGACACTGAAGCTTTCTTT. This encodes CASSPNTRLDTEAFF.

This clone occurred once. The chain carries TRBV4-2 and TRBJ2-7, with 7 bases lining up with TRBD2. J was trimmed by 0 bases and V by 3 bases; bases with no gene match: 11. CDR1 is LGHNA, CDR2 YNFKEQ, per germline. The CDR3 extends over 17 amino acids. The CDR3 loop is CASSQTLGGSPSYEQYF. The CDR3 coding sequence is TGTGCCAGCAGCCAGACCTTGGGGGGGTCTCCCTCCTACGAGCAGTACTTC.

This sequence joins TRBV7-9 and TRBJ2-3, with a weak D call TRBD1 (5 bases). This CDR3 has 16 amino acids. V lost 5 bases and J 6 bases, leaving 21 bases between the germline ends. From germline, CDR1 is SEHNR and CDR2 FQNEAQ (reference sequence). In DNA form, the CDR3 reads TGTGCCAGCAGCCAACCCCAAAGGGGTGCCGGGGATACGCAGTATTTT. It codes for CASSQPQRGAGDTQYF.

The CDR3 nucleotides read TGTGCCAGCAGTCTGGGACAGCAGCAAGAGACCCAGTACTTC. Translated, it gives CASSLGQQQETQYF. V is TRBV28 and J is TRBJ2-5; 7 nucleotides line up with TRBD1. Trimming at V came to 5 bases and at J to 2 bases, leaving 5 bases not matched to a gene. Germline V CDR1 and CDR2: MDHEN, SYDVKM. This CDR3 comprises 14 residues.

The rearrangement joins TRBV7-2 to TRBJ1-1; possibly TRBD1 for D (5 bases). Trimming removed 1 base from V and 4 bases from J, with 16 bases in between. Per germline, CDR1 SGHTA and CDR2 FQGNSA. The CDR3 is 16 residues long. The CDR3 loop is CASSLGEGKVVTEAFF. In DNA form, the CDR3 reads TGTGCCAGCAGCTTAGGGGAGGGGAAGGTTGTCACTGAAGCTTTCTTT.

The CDR3 coding sequence is TGTGCCAGCAGTGTGCGGAACACTGAAGCTTTCTTT. It translates to CASSVRNTEAFF. The chain uses TRBV2 and TRBJ1-1; D call uncertain. The germline CDR1 and CDR2 sequences are SNHLY and FYNNEI. V was shortened by 4 bases and J by 1 base, with 4 bases between the two germline ends. This CDR3 contains 12 residues.

The rearrangement links TRBV19 to TRBJ2-3, with 9 bases identical to TRBD2. The CDR3 runs 15 residues. In germline, CDR1 is LNHDA, CDR2 SQIVND (reference sequence). Germline trimming cut 3 bases from V and 6 bases from J; bases unmatched to any gene: 7. CDR3 sequence reads: CASSIGLAGKDTQYF. The DNA of the CDR3 is TGTGCCAGTAGTATCGGCCTAGCGGGGAAGGATACGCAGTATTTT. Looking up the rest from reference TRBV19 and TRBJ2-3 gives the full variable domain: DGGITQSPKYLFRKEGQNVTLSCEQNLNHDAMYWYRQDPGQGLRLIYYSQIVNDFQKGDIAEGYSVSREKKESFPLTVTSAQKNPTAFYLCASSIGLAGKDTQYFGPGTRLTVL.

This clone was recorded only once. This chain connects TRBV9 to TRBJ2-1, with TRBD1 identical over 7 bases. Germline V gene lookup returns CDR1 SGDLS and CDR2 YYNGEE. Trimming cost V 4 bases and J 3 bases; bases outside gene matches: 7. The length of the CDR3 is 15 residues. CDR3 protein: CASSSTTGNYNEQFF. CDR3 in DNA: TGTGCCAGCAGCTCGACGACAGGGAACTACAATGAGCAGTTCTTC.

The J gene is TRBJ1-3, the V gene TRBV4-2; maybe TRBD1 (5 bases). In germline, CDR1 is LGHNA, CDR2 YNFKEQ. V was trimmed by 4 bases and J by 2 bases, leaving 15 bases between them. The CDR3 is made up of 16 amino acids. DNA of the CDR3: TGTGCCAGCAGCCGACTAGACGGGGCGGCTGGAAACACCATATATTTT. It translates to CASSRLDGAAGNTIYF.

A single count supports this clone. V is TRBV27 and J is TRBJ2-7; the D gene is possibly TRBD2 (6 bases). Germline V gene lookup returns CDR1 MNHEY and CDR2 SMNVEV (reference sequence). The CDR3 is 15 amino acids. Trimming shortened V by 0 bases and J by 4 bases, and 13 bases separated the two germline ends. In DNA form, the CDR3 reads TGTGCCAGCAGTTTATCGGAGGGAACCTGTTACGAGCAGTACTTC. Its protein product is CASSLSEGTCYEQYF.

The chain combines TRBV4-2 with TRBJ1-1; D perhaps matches TRBD1 (5 bases). Germline CDR1 reads LGHNA; CDR2 reads YNFKEQ. Deletions cut 4 bases from V and 1 base from J, with 13 bases between. This CDR3 is built from 15 residues. In DNA, the CDR3 is TGTGCCAGCAGCCGGGACCGAGGGCAGAACACTGAAGCTTTCTTT. It encodes CASSRDRGQNTEAFF.

The chain carries TRBV7-9 and TRBJ2-2; no clear D. The V end lost 2 bases, the J end lost 4 bases, and 11 bases lay between the germline ends. The germline CDR1 and CDR2 sequences are SEHNR and FQNEAQ (reference sequence). This CDR3 has 15 residues. The CDR3 DNA reads TGTGCCAGCAGCTTAAGCAGGTCGTCCACCGGGGAGCTGTTTTTT. This codes for CASSLSRSSTGELFF.

This chain connects TRBV5-6 to TRBJ1-1; D unclear. V was pared by 2 bases and J by 4 bases, with 6 bases between. The CDR3 has 12 amino acids. Germline-derived CDR1 and CDR2 are SGHDT and YYEEEE. The CDR3 here is CASSFVGTEAFF. The CDR3 DNA sequence: TGTGCCAGCAGCTTCGTTGGCACTGAAGCTTTCTTT.

The genes are TRBV28 and TRBJ2-1; D remains ambiguous. This CDR3 spans 14 amino acids. V lost 6 bases to trimming and J lost 6 bases, with 15 bases between them. Per the germline V gene, CDR1 is MDHEN and CDR2 is SYDVKM. Here the CDR3 DNA reads TGTGCCAGCAGCCTGGGATCTCGGGCCAATGAGCAGTTCTTC. This translates into CASSLGSRANEQFF.

V is TRBV6-1 and J is TRBJ2-1; 12 nucleotides align to TRBD2. Losses at the gene ends were 0 bases for V and 15 bases for J; bases not matched to a gene: 6. The CDR3 length is 14 residues. Germline V lookup: CDR1 MNHNS, CDR2 SASEGT. CDR3 sequence reads: CASSEATSGGKRFF. As DNA, the CDR3 is TGTGCCAGCAGTGAAGCGACTAGCGGGGGAAAAAGGTTCTTC.

The chain combines TRBV11-2 with TRBJ1-5, with a tentative D call TRBD1 (6 bases). In germline, CDR1 is SGHAT, CDR2 FQNNGV. Between the trimmed V and J ends, which lost 1 base and 4 bases, there was a span of 11 bases. This CDR3 region has 15 residues. The CDR3: CASSLGTVGNQPQHF. Written as DNA, the CDR3 is TGTGCCAGCAGCTTAGGGACAGTGGGAAATCAGCCCCAGCATTTT.

V gene TRBV6-6 combines with J gene TRBJ1-6; a weak D match, TRBD1 (6 bases). This CDR3 contains 14 residues. CDR1 and CDR2 from the germline V gene are MNHNY and SVGAGI (reference sequence). V dropped 7 bases and J dropped 8 bases, with 15 bases sitting between them. The CDR3 reads CASILQGSDSPLHF. The DNA for the CDR3 is TGTGCCAGCATTTTACAGGGAAGCGATTCACCCCTCCACTTT.

This clone has a single count. The V gene is TRBV14, the J gene TRBJ2-5; D remains ambiguous. The CDR3 length is 15 residues. CDR1 is SGHDN and CDR2 is FVKESK in the germline V gene. V shed 0 bases and J shed 5 bases, with 13 bases lying between them. The CDR3 DNA is TGTGCCAGCAGCCAAGATTATTTACTCGGGGAGACCCAGTACTTC. It yields the protein CASSQDYLLGETQYF.

V is TRBV9 and J is TRBJ2-7; weak D call: TRBD2 (6 bases). The CDR3 length is 18 residues. Germline V lookup: CDR1 SGDLS, CDR2 YYNGEE. V was clipped by 4 bases and J by 2 bases, with 25 bases between them. CDR3 in DNA: TGTGCCAGCAGCCACCACCGGGGCATAGCGGAAAGGGCCTACGAGCAGTACTTC. It specifies CASSHHRGIAERAYEQYF.

By sample fraction, this clone is medium-sized. The V call is TRBV6-1, the J call TRBJ2-5; 9 bases match TRBD2. This CDR3 comprises 17 residues. CDR1 and CDR2 (germline): MNHNS, SASEGT. V was pared by 3 bases and J by 4 bases, with 12 bases of the junction left unmatched. CDR3 in DNA: TGTGCCAGCAGTGACCGAGCGGGAGGAGGCCCTAGAGAGACCCAGTACTTC. Translating gives CASSDRAGGGPRETQYF.

A few counts support this clone. This chain uses TRBV24-1 with TRBJ1-5; tentative D call: TRBD1 (6 bases). V shed 12 bases and J shed 4 bases, with 21 bases lying between them. CDR3 length: 15 residues. Germline V CDR1 and CDR2: KGHDR, SFDVKD. CDR3 sequence reads: CALAVEGGLNQPQHF. In DNA form, the CDR3 reads TGTGCCCTGGCCGTGGAGGGGGGACTAAATCAGCCCCAGCATTTT.

Only a few counts were recorded for this clone. The gene calls are TRBV20-1 and TRBJ1-2; D gene uncertain. CDR3 length: 11 residues. Germline CDR1 DFQATT, CDR2 SNEGSKA (reference sequence). The ends were cut back, 3 bases at V and 6 bases at J, with 8 bases in the middle. CDR3 DNA: TGCAGTGCTAGGGTATCGGATGGCTACACCTTC. The encoded protein is CSARVSDGYTF.

To note about this clone: This sample also contains other DNA sequences that code for the same CDR3. The chain couples TRBV2 to TRBJ1-5; a possible D gene is TRBD1 (5 bases). Germline V gives CDR1 SNHLY, CDR2 FYNNEI. The CDR3 runs 14 residues. Trimming removed 3 bases at V and 2 bases at J, with 8 bases between. CDR3 DNA: TGTGCCAGCAGTGACAGGGTGGGCAATCAGCCCCAGCATTTT. Amino acids: CASSDRVGNQPQHF. The complete variable domain, with remaining parts taken from reference TRBV2 and TRBJ1-5, reads EPEVTQTPSHQVTQMGQEVILRCVPISNHLYFYWYRQILGQKVEFLVSFYNNEISEKSEIFDDQFSVERPDGSNFTLKIRSTKLEDSAMYFCASSDRVGNQPQHFGDGTRLSIL.